This is a list of T cell receptor beta chains from one sample in a study of CD8+ T cells in alopecia areata. The table came from immunoSEQ multiplex PCR; TCRdb's copy has only in-frame clones and leaves some out. This repertoire shows hundreds of thousands of clones, more than 45% found once; its top ten account for roughly 1.8%. Sequences were derived from CD4+ T cells sorted from blood, sampled at week 24, from a patient treated with tofacitinib. The receptor set was obtained from a human donor with alopecia areata. The CDR3 runs from the conserved cysteine through the conserved F or W. D genes are given only for firm matches. Rows may omit the clone size; those that give it use once, few, many or a size class.

TRBJ2-5,NA,TRBV7-2,few,CASRPGVETQYF,TGTGCCAGCAGACCAGGGGTAGAGACCCAGTACTTC
TRBJ2-7,TRBD2,TRBV30,NA,CAWSPALAGSTPPYEQYF,TGTGCCTGGAGTCCGGCGCTAGCGGGGTCTACTCCCCCCTACGAGCAGTACTTC
TRBJ1-2,NA,TRBV5-6,NA,CASSRVPSGYTF,TGTGCCAGCAGCCGGGTTCCGTCGGGCTACACCTTC
TRBJ2-2,NA,TRBV25-1,NA,CASTWNTGELFF,TGTGCCAGCACCTGGAACACCGGGGAGCTGTTTTTT
TRBJ1-1,TRBD1,TRBV5-1,NA,CASSLARDRSYEAFF,TGCGCCAGCAGCTTGGCCCGGGACAGAAGCTATGAAGCTTTCTTT
TRBJ1-1,NA,TRBV30,NA,CAWSVGQGLNTEAFF,TGTGCCTGGAGTGTAGGGCAGGGCTTGAACACTGAAGCTTTCTTT
TRBJ2-5,NA,TRBV2,once,CASNTDGRGETQYF,TGTGCCAGCAATACGGATGGGCGAGGAGAGACCCAGTACTTC
TRBJ2-2,NA,TRBV30,NA,CAWSTGLAGELFF,TGTGCCTGGAGTACAGGGTTGGCCGGGGAGCTGTTTTTT
TRBJ1-5,TRBD1,TRBV7-2,NA,CASSLSGGAKQPQHF,TGTGCCAGCAGCTTGTCAGGGGGCGCGAAACAGCCCCAGCATTTT
TRBJ1-2,NA,TRBV29-1,NA,CSVLVQGLGGYTF,TGCAGCGTTCTTGTCCAGGGGCTAGGGGGCTACACCTTC
TRBJ1-1,NA,TRBV30,NA,CAWSPWDTEAFF,TGTGCCTGGAGTCCGTGGGACACTGAAGCTTTCTTT
TRBJ1-1,NA,TRBV6-5,NA,CASSTRTGTNTEAFF,TGTGCCAGCAGTACGAGAACAGGGACGAACACTGAAGCTTTCTTT
TRBJ1-3,NA,TRBV5-6,few,CASSLAGGYTIYF,TGTGCCAGCAGCTTGGCCGGAGGTTACACCATATATTTT
TRBJ2-1,NA,TRBV4-1,NA,CASSQDPVDNEQFF,TGCGCCAGCAGCCAAGACCCCGTCGACAATGAGCAGTTCTTC
TRBJ1-1,NA,TRBV7-6,NA,CASSLGGVGTEAFF,TGTGCCAGCAGCTTAGGGGGCGTCGGGACTGAAGCTTTCTTT
TRBJ2-3,NA,TRBV29-1,few,CSVEGVESQYF,TGCAGCGTTGAAGGCGTCGAGTCGCAGTATTTT
TRBJ2-6,NA,TRBV4-2,NA,CASSQDLTTAGANVLTF,TGTGCCAGCAGCCAAGATCTGACTACCGCTGGGGCCAACGTCCTGACTTTC
TRBJ2-3,NA,TRBV6-7,few,CASSLVAAVAGPDTQYF,TGTGCCAGCAGTCTCGTGGCGGCAGTGGCGGGCCCAGATACGCAGTATTTT
TRBJ2-1,NA,TRBV5-1,NA,CASSLVFGGNEQFF,TGCGCCAGCAGCTTGGTATTTGGAGGTAATGAGCAGTTCTTC
TRBJ1-1,NA,TRBV27,few,CASKFGQNTEAFF,TGTGCCAGTAAGTTCGGACAAAACACTGAAGCTTTCTTT
TRBJ2-3,TRBD2,TRBV4-1,NA,CASRDLSGVTDTQYF,TGCGCCAGCAGGGACCTAAGCGGGGTAACAGATACGCAGTATTTT
TRBJ1-2,TRBD1,TRBV19,NA,CASKDRGYGYTF,TGTGCCAGTAAGGACAGGGGCTATGGCTACACCTTC
TRBJ2-1,TRBD1,TRBV11-2,NA,CASSFGQGAYNEQFF,TGTGCCAGCAGCTTCGGGCAGGGGGCCTACAATGAGCAGTTCTTC
TRBJ1-5,TRBD1,TRBV30,few,CAWSGQGDQPQHF,TGTGCCTGGTCGGGACAGGGAGATCAGCCCCAGCATTTT
TRBJ1-3,NA,TRBV5-6,few,CASSYRVSGNTIYF,TGTGCCAGCAGCTACAGGGTCTCTGGAAACACCATATATTTT
TRBJ1-2,NA,TRBV2,few,CASSEGYGYTF,TGTGCCAGCAGTGAAGGCTATGGCTACACCTTC
TRBJ2-3,NA,TRBV5-4,many,CASSLAGLGTDTQYF,TGTGCCAGCAGCTTGGCGGGGCTGGGTACAGATACGCAGTATTTT